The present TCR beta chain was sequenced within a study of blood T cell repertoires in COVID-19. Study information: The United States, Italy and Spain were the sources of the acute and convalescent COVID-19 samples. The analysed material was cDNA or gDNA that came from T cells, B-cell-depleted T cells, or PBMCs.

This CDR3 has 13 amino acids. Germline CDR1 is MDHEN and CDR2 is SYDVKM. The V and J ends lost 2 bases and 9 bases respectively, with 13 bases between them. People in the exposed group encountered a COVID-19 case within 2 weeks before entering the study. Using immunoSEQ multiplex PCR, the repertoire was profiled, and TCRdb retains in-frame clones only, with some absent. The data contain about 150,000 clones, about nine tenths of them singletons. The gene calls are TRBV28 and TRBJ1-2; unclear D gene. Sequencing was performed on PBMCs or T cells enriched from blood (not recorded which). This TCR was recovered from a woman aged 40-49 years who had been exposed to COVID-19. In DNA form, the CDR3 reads TGTGCCAGCAGTTTAGAGTCTCCCCCCCGCTACACCTTC. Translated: CASSLESPPRYTF.